The clone carrying this T cell receptor beta chain was detected many times. Antigen: not known. The sample originates from a study of metastatic and nonmetastatic thyroid tumors. At the level of the study: Repertoires of blood and of tissue (tumor or nodule) from malignant and benign thyroid patients were compared. Overall study findings and caveats: Patients with malignant thyroid tumors reportedly had significantly higher TCR beta diversity than those with benign nodules, in blood and tumor.

The germline V and J ends were trimmed by 1 base and 0 bases, with 10 bases remaining between them. The CDR3 runs to 15 residues. Germline lookup yields CDR1 SGDLS and CDR2 YYNGEE. Patients were all untreated before their thyroid surgery. Using MiXCR, TCRdb reanalyzed the PCR reads. There are fewer than 40,000 clones in the sample; roughly 15% occur only once, and about 6.8% lies in the top ten. This clonotype was sampled from a male donor with papillary thyroid cancer or a benign thyroid nodule (not recorded which). Some clones in this sample may be carry-over from other donors' samples. The sequencing sample was made of blood. The rearrangement joins TRBV9 to TRBJ1-1; D remains unclear. CDR3 protein: CASSVPDGLNTEAFF. CDR3 nucleotides: TGTGCCAGCAGCGTACCCGACGGACTGAACACTGAAGCTTTCTTT.